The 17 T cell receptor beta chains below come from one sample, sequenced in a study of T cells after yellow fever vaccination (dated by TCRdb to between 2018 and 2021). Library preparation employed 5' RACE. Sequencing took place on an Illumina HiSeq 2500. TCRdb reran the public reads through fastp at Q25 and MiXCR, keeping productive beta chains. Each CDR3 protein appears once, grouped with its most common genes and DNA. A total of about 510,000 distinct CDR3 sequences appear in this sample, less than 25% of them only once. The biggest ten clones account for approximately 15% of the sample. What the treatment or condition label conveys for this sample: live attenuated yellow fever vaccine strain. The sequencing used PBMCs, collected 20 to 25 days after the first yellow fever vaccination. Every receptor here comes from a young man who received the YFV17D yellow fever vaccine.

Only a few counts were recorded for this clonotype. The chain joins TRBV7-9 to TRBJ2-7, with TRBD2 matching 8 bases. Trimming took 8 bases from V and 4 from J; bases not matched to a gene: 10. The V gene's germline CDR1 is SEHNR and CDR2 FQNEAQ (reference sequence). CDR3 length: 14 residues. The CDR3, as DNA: TGTGCCAGCTCCTACGGGGGGGTTTCTTACGAGCAGTACTTC. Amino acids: CASSYGGVSYEQYF. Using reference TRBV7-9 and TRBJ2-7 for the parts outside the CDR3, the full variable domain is DTGVSQNPRHKITKRGQNVTFRCDPISEHNRLYWYRQTLGQGPEFLTYFQNEAQLEKSRLLSDRFSAERPKGSFSTLEIQRTEQGDSAMYLCASSYGGVSYEQYFGPGTRLTVT.

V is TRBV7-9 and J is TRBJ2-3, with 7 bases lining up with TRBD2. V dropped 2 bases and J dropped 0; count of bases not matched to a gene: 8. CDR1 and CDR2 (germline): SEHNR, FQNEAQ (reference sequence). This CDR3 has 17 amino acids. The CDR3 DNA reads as TGTGCCAGCAGCTTATTCGGGGCGGGGGAGAGCACAGATACGCAGTATTTT. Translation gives CASSLFGAGESTDTQYF. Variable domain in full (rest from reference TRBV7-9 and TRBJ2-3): DTGVSQNPRHKITKRGQNVTFRCDPISEHNRLYWYRQTLGQGPEFLTYFQNEAQLEKSRLLSDRFSAERPKGSFSTLEIQRTEQGDSAMYLCASSLFGAGESTDTQYFGPGTRLTVL.

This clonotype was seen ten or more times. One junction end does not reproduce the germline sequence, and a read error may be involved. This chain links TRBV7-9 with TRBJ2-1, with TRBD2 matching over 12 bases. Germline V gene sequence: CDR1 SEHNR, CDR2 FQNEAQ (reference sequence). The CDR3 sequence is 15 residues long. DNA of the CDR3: TGTGCCAGCAGCCTAGCGGGGGGGCCGGGCAATGAGCAGTTCTTC. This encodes CASSLAGGPGNEQFF.

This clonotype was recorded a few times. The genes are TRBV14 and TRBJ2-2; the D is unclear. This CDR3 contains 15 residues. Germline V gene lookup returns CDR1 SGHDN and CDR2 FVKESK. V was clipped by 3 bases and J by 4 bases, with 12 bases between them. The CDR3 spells CASSHRTLTTGELFF. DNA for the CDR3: TGTGCCAGCAGCCACCGAACCTTGACCACCGGGGAGCTGTTTTTT.

The CDR3, as DNA: TGTGCCACCCCCTCCGTGGGATTCCAAGAGACCCAGTACTTC. Encoded protein: CATPSVGFQETQYF. V is TRBV6-8 and J is TRBJ2-5; D is undetermined. This CDR3 comprises 14 residues. V was trimmed by 10 bases and J by 1 base, leaving 16 bases between them. Germline V gene lookup returns CDR1 MNHGY and CDR2 SAAAGT.

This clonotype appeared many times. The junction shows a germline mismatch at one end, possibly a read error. In DNA form, the CDR3 reads TGTGCCAGCAGCTTAGCAGGGGCCGGGGCCAACGTCCTGACTTTC. This encodes CASSLAGAGANVLTF. The chain combines TRBV5-1 with TRBJ2-6, with D maybe TRBD1 (6 bases). The CDR3 length is 15 residues. Germline values: CDR1 SGHRS, CDR2 YFSETQ.

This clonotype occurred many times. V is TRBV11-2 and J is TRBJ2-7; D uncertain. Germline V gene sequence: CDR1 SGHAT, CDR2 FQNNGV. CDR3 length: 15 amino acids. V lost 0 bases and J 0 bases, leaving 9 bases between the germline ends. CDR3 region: CASSLELGYSYEQYF. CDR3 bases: TGTGCCAGCAGCTTAGAATTGGGATACTCCTACGAGCAGTACTTC. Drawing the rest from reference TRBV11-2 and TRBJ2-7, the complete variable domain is EAGVAQSPRYKIIEKRQSVAFWCNPISGHATLYWYQQILGQGPKLLIQFQNNGVVDDSQLPKDRFSAERLKGVDSTLKIQPAKLEDSAVYLCASSLELGYSYEQYFGPGTRLTVT.

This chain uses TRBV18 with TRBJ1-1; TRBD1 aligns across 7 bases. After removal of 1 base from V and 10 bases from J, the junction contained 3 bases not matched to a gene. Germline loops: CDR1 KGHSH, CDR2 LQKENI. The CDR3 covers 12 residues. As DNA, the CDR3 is TGTGCCAGCTCACCACTCGAGGGGGCAGCTTTCTTT. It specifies CASSPLEGAAFF.

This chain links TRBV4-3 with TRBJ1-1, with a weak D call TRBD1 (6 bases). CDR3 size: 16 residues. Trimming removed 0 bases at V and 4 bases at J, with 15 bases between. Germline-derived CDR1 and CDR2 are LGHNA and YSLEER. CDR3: CASSQDYGGQSTEAFF. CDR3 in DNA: TGCGCCAGCAGCCAAGATTATGGGGGCCAGAGCACTGAAGCTTTCTTT.

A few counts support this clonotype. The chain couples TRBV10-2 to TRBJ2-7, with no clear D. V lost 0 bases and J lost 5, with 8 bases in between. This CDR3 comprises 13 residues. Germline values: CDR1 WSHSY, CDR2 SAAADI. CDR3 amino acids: CASSESVGNEQYF. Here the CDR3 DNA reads TGCGCCAGCAGTGAGTCGGTGGGCAACGAGCAGTACTTC.

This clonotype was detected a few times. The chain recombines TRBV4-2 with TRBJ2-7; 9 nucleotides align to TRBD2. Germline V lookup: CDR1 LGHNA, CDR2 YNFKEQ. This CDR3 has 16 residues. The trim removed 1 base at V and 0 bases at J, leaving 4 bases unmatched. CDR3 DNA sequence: TGTGCCAGCAGCCAAGGGGCACTAGCGGGCTCCTACGAGCAGTACTTC. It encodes CASSQGALAGSYEQYF.

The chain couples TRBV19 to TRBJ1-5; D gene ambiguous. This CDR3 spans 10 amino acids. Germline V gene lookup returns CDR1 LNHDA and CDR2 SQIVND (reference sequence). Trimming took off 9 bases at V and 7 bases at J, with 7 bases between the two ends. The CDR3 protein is CARVRQPQHF. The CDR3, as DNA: TGTGCCAGGGTCAGGCAGCCCCAGCATTTT.

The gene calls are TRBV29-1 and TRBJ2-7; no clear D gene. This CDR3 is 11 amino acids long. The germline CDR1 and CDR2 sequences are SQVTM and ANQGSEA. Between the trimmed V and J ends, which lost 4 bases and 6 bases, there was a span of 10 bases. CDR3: CSVVNGPEQYF. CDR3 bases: TGCAGCGTTGTTAATGGTCCCGAGCAGTACTTC.

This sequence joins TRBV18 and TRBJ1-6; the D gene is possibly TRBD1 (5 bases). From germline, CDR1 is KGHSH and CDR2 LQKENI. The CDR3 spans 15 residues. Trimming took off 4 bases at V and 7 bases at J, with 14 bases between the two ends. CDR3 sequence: CASSLTRGENSPLHF. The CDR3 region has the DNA TGTGCCAGCTCACTCACGCGGGGGGAAAATTCACCCCTCCACTTT.

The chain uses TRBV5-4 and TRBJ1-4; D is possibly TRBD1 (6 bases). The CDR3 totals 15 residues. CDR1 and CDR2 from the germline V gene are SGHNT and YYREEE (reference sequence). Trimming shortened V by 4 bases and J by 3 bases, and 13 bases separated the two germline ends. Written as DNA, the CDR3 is TGTGCCAGCAGCCCTACAGGGAGGGCTAATGAAAAACTGTTTTTT. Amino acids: CASSPTGRANEKLFF. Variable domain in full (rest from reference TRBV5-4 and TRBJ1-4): ETGVTQSPTHLIKTRGQQVTLRCSSQSGHNTVSWYQQALGQGPQFIFQYYREEENGRGNFPPRFSGLQFPNYSSELNVNALELDDSALYLCASSPTGRANEKLFFGSGTQLSVL.

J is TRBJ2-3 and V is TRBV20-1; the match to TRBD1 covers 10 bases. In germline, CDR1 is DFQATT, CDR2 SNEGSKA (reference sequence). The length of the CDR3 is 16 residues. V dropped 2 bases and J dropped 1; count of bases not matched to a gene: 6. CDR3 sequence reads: CSARPTGTGGTDTQYF. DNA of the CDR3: TGCAGTGCTAGACCGACCGGGACAGGGGGCACAGATACGCAGTATTTT.

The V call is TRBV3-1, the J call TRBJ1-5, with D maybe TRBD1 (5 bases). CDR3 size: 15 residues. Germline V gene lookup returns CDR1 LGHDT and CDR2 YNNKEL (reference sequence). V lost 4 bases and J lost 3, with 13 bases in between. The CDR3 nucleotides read TGTGCCAGCAGCCTAGCTGACAGTCTCAATCAGCCCCAGCATTTT. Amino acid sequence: CASSLADSLNQPQHF. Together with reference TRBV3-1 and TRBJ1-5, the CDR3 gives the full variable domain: DTAVSQTPKYLVTQMGNDKSIKCEQNLGHDTMYWYKQDSKKFLKIMFSYNNKELIINETVPNRFSPKSPDKAHLNLHINSLELGDSAVYFCASSLADSLNQPQHFGDGTRLSIL.